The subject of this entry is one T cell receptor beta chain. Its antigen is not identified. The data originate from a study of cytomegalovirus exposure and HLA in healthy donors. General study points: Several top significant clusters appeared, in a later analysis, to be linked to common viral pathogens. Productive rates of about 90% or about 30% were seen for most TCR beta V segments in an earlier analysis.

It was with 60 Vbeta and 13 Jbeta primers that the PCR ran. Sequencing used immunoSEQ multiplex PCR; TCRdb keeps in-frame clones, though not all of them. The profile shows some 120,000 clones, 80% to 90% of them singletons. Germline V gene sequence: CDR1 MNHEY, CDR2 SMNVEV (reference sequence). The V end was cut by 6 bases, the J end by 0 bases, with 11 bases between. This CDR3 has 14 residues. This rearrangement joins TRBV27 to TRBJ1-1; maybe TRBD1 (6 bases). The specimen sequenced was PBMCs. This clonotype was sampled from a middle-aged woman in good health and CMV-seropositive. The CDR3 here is CASSVQGLNTEAFF. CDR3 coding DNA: TGTGCCAGCAGCGTACAGGGTCTGAACACTGAAGCTTTCTTT.